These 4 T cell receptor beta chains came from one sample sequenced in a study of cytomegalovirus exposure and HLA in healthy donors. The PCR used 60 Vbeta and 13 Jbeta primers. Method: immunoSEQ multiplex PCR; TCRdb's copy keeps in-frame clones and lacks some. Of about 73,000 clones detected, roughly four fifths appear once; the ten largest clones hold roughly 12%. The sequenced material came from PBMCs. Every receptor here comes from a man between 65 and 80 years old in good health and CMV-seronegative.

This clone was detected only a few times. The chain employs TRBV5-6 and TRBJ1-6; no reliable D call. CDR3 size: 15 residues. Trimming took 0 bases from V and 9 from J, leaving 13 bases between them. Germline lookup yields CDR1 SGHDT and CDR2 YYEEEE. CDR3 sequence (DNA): TGTGCCAGCAGCTTGGCGGTGATGAACGTTTCACCCCTCCACTTT. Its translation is CASSLAVMNVSPLHF.

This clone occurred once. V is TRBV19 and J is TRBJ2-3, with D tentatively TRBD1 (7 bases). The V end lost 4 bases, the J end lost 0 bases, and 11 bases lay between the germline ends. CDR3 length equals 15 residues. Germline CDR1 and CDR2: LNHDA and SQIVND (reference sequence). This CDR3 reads CASSTQGTSTDTQYF. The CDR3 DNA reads TGTGCCAGTAGTACACAGGGGACTAGCACAGATACGCAGTATTTT.

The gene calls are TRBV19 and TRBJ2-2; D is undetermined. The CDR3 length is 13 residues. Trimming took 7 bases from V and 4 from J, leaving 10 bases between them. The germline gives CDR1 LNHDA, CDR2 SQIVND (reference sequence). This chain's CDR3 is CASMLSGTGELFF. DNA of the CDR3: TGTGCCAGTATGTTGTCGGGCACCGGGGAGCTGTTTTTT. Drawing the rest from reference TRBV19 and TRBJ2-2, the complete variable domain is DGGITQSPKYLFRKEGQNVTLSCEQNLNHDAMYWYRQDPGQGLRLIYYSQIVNDFQKGDIAEGYSVSREKKESFPLTVTSAQKNPTAFYLCASMLSGTGELFFGEGSRLTVL.

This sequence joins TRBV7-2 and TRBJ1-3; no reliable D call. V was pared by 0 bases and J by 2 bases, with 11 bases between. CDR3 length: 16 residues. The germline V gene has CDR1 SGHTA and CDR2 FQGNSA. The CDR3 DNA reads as TGTGCCAGCAGCTTAGCAGGAGATGGCACTGGAAACACCATATATTTT. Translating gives CASSLAGDGTGNTIYF.